Listed below are T cell receptor beta chains from one sample, sequenced in a study of blood T cell repertoires in COVID-19. The assay was immunoSEQ multiplex PCR, and TCRdb's table has in-frame clones only and misses some. The table has about 340,000 clones, about nine tenths seen once; the top ten hold roughly 6.6%. Material: peripheral blood. These receptors came from a woman in her seventies with COVID-19, enrolled during active disease. The CDR3 runs from the conserved cysteine through the conserved F or W. The order of the fields is J gene, D gene, V gene, clone size, CDR3 protein, CDR3 DNA. The D gene is left open where the match is weak. Only part of the rows carry a size: once, few, many, or a class if the clone is expanded.

J: TRBJ1-5
D: -
V: TRBV4-1
size: -
CDR3: CASSPPGGWPQHF
DNA: TGCGCCAGCAGCCCGCCGGGCGGGTGGCCCCAGCATTTT

J: TRBJ1-2
D: TRBD1
V: TRBV28
size: -
CDR3: CASSLVGTGYGYTF
DNA: TGTGCCAGCAGTTTAGTTGGGACAGGGTATGGCTACACCTTC

J: TRBJ1-2
D: TRBD1
V: TRBV12-3/TRBV12-4
size: -
CDR3: CASSLGQLYGYTF
DNA: TGTGCCAGCAGTTTGGGACAGCTCTATGGCTACACCTTC

J: TRBJ1-2
D: -
V: TRBV2
size: -
CDR3: CASSEGQTHGYTF
DNA: TGTGCCAGCAGTGAAGGACAGACTCATGGCTACACCTTC

J: TRBJ2-7
D: TRBD1
V: TRBV29-1
size: -
CDR3: CSVGQGAYEQYF
DNA: TGCAGCGTCGGACAGGGCGCCTACGAGCAGTACTTC

J: TRBJ1-2
D: TRBD1
V: TRBV27
size: -
CDR3: CASSPSPVLLGQGVYGYTF
DNA: TGTGCCAGCAGTCCCTCACCCGTCCTCCTCGGACAGGGGGTCTATGGCTACACCTTC

J: TRBJ1-2
D: -
V: TRBV4-1
size: -
CDR3: CASSRAGGYTF
DNA: TGCGCCAGCAGCCGCGCGGGGGGCTACACCTTC

J: TRBJ2-1
D: TRBD2
V: TRBV4-1
size: once
CDR3: CASSQVAGLYNEQFF
DNA: TGCGCCAGCAGCCAAGTAGCGGGGCTCTACAATGAGCAGTTCTTC

J: TRBJ2-3
D: -
V: TRBV3-1/TRBV3-2
size: -
CDR3: CASSQPGLSTDTQYF
DNA: TGTGCCAGCAGCCAACCGGGACTTAGCACAGATACGCAGTATTTT

J: TRBJ1-2
D: -
V: TRBV18
size: -
CDR3: CASSPLAGPNYGYTF
DNA: TGTGCCAGCTCACCACTAGCGGGGCCTAACTATGGCTACACCTTC

J: TRBJ1-1
D: -
V: TRBV9
size: -
CDR3: CASSENPDSMNTEAFF
DNA: TGTGCCAGCAGCGAAAATCCAGACAGTATGAACACTGAAGCTTTCTTT